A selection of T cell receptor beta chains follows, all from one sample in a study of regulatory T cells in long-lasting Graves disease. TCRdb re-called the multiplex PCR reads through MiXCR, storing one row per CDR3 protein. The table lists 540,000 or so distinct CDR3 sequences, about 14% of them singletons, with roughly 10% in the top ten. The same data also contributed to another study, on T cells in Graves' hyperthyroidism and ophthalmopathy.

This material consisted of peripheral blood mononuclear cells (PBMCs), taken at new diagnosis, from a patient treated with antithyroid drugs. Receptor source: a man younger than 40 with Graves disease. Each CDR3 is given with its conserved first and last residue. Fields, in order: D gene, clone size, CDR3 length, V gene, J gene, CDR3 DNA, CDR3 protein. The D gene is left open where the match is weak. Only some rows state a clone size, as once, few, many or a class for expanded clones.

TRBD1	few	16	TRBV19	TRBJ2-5	TGTGCCAGTAGTCCGGGACAGGGGGCGTACCAAGAGACCCAGTACTTC	CASSPGQGAYQETQYF
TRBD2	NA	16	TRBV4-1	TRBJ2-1	TGCGCCAGCAGCCGTCTCGCGGGGGACTTCTACAATGAGCAGTTCTTC	CASSRLAGDFYNEQFF
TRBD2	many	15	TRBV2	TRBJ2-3	TGTGCCAGCAGTGAAGGTGGGAGGGGCACAGATACGCAGTATTTT	CASSEGGRGTDTQYF
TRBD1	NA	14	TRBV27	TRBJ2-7	TGTGCCAGCAGTTTATCGGACAGGGCCTACGAGCAGTACTTC	CASSLSDRAYEQYF
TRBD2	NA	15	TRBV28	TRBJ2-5	TGTGCCAGCAGTTGGGGACTAGCTGCGGGAGAGACCCAGTACTTC	CASSWGLAAGETQYF
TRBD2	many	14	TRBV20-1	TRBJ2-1	TGCAGTGCTAGACTAGCGGGAGGCGCCAATGAGCAGTTCTTC	CSARLAGGANEQFF
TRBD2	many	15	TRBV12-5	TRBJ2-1	TGTGCTAGTGGACAAACTAGCGGACGTTACAATGAGCAGTTCTTC	CASGQTSGRYNEQFF
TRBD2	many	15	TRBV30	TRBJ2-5	TGTGCCTGGAGTGTAGGTAGCGGGAGTGGAAAGACCCAGTACTTC	CAWSVGSGSGKTQYF
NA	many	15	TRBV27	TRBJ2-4	TGTGCCAGCAGTTTATGGCAGGGGGCCAAAAACATTCAGTACTTC	CASSLWQGAKNIQYF
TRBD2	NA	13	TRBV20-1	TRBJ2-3	TGCAGTGCTAGGGTAACTAGCGGAGATACGCAGTATTTT	CSARVTSGDTQYF
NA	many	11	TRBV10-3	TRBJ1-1	TGTGCCACACGGGAAGATCCGAGAGCTTTCTTT	CATREDPRAFF
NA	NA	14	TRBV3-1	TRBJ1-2	TGTGCCAGCAGCCAAGATCCACCTAACTATGGCTACACCTTC	CASSQDPPNYGYTF
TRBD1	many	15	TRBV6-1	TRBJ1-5	TGTGCCAGCAGGGACAGGGTAGGCGGGAATCAGCCCCAGCATTTT	CASRDRVGGNQPQHF
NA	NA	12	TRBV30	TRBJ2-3	TGTGCCGGCTCCGGGGCGCAAGATACGCAGTATTTT	CAGSGAQDTQYF
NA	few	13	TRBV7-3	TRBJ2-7	TGTGCCAGCAGCGCAGGGAGGTTCAACGAGCAGTACTTC	CASSAGRFNEQYF
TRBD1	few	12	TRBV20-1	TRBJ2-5	TGCGGTACCACCGGACAGGGCCCGGCCCAGTACTTC	CGTTGQGPAQYF
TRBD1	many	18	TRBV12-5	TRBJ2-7	TGTGCTAGTGGTTCGGGGAGGGCCGGGACAGGGGAATCTTGGGAGCAGTACTTC	CASGSGRAGTGESWEQYF
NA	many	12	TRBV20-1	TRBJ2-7	TGCAGTGCTAGGGGACGGCCCTACGAGCAGTACTTC	CSARGRPYEQYF
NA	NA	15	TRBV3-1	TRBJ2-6	TGTGCCAGCAGCCAATCACCCTCTGGGGCCAACGTCCTGACTTTC	CASSQSPSGANVLTF
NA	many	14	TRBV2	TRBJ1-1	TGTGCCAGCTTCACGGACCGCTTGAACACTGAAGCTTTCTTT	CASFTDRLNTEAFF
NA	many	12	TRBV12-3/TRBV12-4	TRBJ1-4	TGTGCCAGCAGTCCTAGGACAGAAAAACTGTTTTTT	CASSPRTEKLFF
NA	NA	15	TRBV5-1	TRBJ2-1	TGCGCCAGCAGCAGAATTAGCAGCTCCTACAATGAGCAGTTCTTC	CASSRISSSYNEQFF
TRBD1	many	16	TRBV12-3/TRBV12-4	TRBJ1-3	TGTGCCAGCAGTTTAGGGACAGGCCGCTCTGGAAACACCATATATTTT	CASSLGTGRSGNTIYF
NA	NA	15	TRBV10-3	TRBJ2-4	TGTGCCATCAGTGAGCCCGGGATAGCCAAAAACATTCAGTACTTC	CAISEPGIAKNIQYF
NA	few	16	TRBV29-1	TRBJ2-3	TGCAGCGTTGGCTCGGGACCGGAACAAGCGGCAGATACGCAGTATTTT	CSVGSGPEQAADTQYF
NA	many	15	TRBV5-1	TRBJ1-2	TGCGCCAGCAGCTCCGGGACACAACTACTCTATGGCTACACCTTC	CASSSGTQLLYGYTF
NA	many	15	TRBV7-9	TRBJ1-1	TGTGCCAGCAGCTTAGACCAGGGTGAGAACACTGAAGCTTTCTTT	CASSLDQGENTEAFF
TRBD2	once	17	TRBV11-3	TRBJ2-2	TGTGCCAGCAGCTTTGGGCGGACTAGCGGGAACACCGGGGAGCTGTTTTTT	CASSFGRTSGNTGELFF
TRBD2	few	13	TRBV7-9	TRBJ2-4	TGTGCCAGCGGGCGGGAGACCAAAAACATTCAGTACTTC	CASGRETKNIQYF
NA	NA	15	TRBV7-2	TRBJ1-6	TGTGCCAGTTGGGAGGTCCCCTCCTATAATTCACCCCTCCACTTT	CASWEVPSYNSPLHF
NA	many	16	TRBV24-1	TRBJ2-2	TGTGCCACCAGTGACCCCGGGCGGGCGCGCACCGGGGAGCTGTTTTTT	CATSDPGRARTGELFF
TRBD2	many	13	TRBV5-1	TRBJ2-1	TGCGCCAGCAGCTGGGGGACTAGCAGTGAGCAGTTCTTC	CASSWGTSSEQFF
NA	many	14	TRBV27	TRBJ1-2	TGTGCCAGCAGTGTAGGGGGAGCTAACTATGGCTACACCTTC	CASSVGGANYGYTF
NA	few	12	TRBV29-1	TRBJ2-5	TGCAGCGTTGATCTATCTTCGGAGACCCAGTACTTC	CSVDLSSETQYF
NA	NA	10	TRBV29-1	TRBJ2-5	TGCAGCGTCGCGGCCGAGACCCAGTACTTC	CSVAAETQYF
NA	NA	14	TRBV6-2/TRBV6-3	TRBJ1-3	TGTGCCAGCAGTTATGGGCAGGGTGGAAACACCATATATTTT	CASSYGQGGNTIYF
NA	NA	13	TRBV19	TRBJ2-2	TGTGCCAGTAGGACTAGGACCACCGGGGAGCTGTTTTTT	CASRTRTTGELFF
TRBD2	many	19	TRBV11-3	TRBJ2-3	TGTGCCAGCAGCTTAGGCGGACTAGCGGGAAGTACGAGCACAGATACGCAGTATTTT	CASSLGGLAGSTSTDTQYF
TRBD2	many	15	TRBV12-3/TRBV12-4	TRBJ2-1	TGTGCCAGCTCCGTTCGTCTAGCGGGCTACAATGAGCAGTTCTTC	CASSVRLAGYNEQFF
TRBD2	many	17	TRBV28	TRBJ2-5	TGTGCCAGCAGTCAGCCGGGGGCTAGCGGGAGTTCGGGGACCCAGTACTTC	CASSQPGASGSSGTQYF
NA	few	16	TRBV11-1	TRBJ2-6	TGTGCCAGCACCCCCCTCGGGAGCTCTGGGGCCAACGTCCTGACTTTC	CASTPLGSSGANVLTF
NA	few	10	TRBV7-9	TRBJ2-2	TGTGCCAGCAATCGCGGGGAGCTGTTTTTT	CASNRGELFF
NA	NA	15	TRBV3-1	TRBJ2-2	TGTGCCAGCAGCCAAGCCACTCGGTACACCGGGGAGCTGTTTTTT	CASSQATRYTGELFF
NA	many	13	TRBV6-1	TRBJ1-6	TGTGCCAGCAGGCCCGACGGGAATTCACCCCTCCACTTT	CASRPDGNSPLHF
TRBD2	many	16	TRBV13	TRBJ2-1	TGTGCCAGCAGTCCAACCGCGGGAGGGCCAAAGAATGAGCAGTTCTTC	CASSPTAGGPKNEQFF
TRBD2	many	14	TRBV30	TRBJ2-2	TGTGCCTGGAGTGTCGGGACTAGCTCCGGGGAGCTGTTTTTT	CAWSVGTSSGELFF
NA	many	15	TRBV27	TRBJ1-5	TGTGCCAGCAGTCTTACGGTAGCCAGCAATCAGCCCCAGCATTTT	CASSLTVASNQPQHF
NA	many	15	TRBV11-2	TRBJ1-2	TGTGCCAGCAGCTTAAGATCCGACGGGTCTAAGAACTACACCTTC	CASSLRSDGSKNYTF
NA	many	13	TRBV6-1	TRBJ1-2	TGTGCCAGCAGTGTATCCCTGAACTATGGCTACACCTTC	CASSVSLNYGYTF
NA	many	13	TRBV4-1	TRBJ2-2	TGCGCCAGCAGCCAAGATCGAGCCGGGGAGCTGTTTTTT	CASSQDRAGELFF